This T cell receptor (beta chain) stems from a study of T cells in Graves' hyperthyroidism and ophthalmopathy. Amplified regions were TCR beta CDR3 sequences from RNA transcripts. The HTBI primer set drove a first-round RT-PCR of the TCR CDR3. TCRdb itself ran the multiplex PCR reads through MiXCR, one entry per CDR3 protein. The table lists a few hundred thousand distinct CDR3 sequences, approximately 14% of them singletons. This clonotype showed up many times. For the diagnoses, clinical symptoms, serum thyroxine and TRAb, thyroid ultrasound and orbital computed tomography were used. The PBMCs were sourced from fresh peripheral blood (about 9.6 ml). The clonotype originates from a woman aged 40 to 50 with Graves' hyperthyroidism. The source material was blood.

CDR3 region: CASRREGPNTGELFF. Here the CDR3 DNA reads TGCGCCAGCAGGCGGGAGGGCCCGAACACCGGGGAGCTGTTTTTT. The J gene is TRBJ2-2, the V gene TRBV5-1; TRBD2 matches at 9 bases. With 5 bases clipped from V and 0 bases from J, the junction kept 2 bases outside the gene matches. The CDR3 length is 15 residues. Germline V CDR1 and CDR2: SGHRS, YFSETQ.